The T cell receptor beta chain described here comes from a study of T-cell memory formation after mild COVID-19. Study information: Largely, TCR clusters stayed within a single donor.

The CDR3 length is 16 residues. The junction had 11 bases not matched to a gene; V was cut back by 4 bases and J by 4 bases. The germline gives CDR1 DFQATT, CDR2 SNEGSKA (reference sequence). TCRdb reprocessed the 5' RACE reads with MiXCR, giving one entry per CDR3 protein. The data hold roughly 620,000 distinct CDR3 sequences, with about 20% observed a single time. This clonotype originated in an adult woman who had mild COVID-19 (a few samples of this study predate the infection). Cell type and time point are not known. The V gene is TRBV20-1, the J gene TRBJ2-5; 11 nucleotides align to TRBD2. Sequenced sample: PBMCs or a T cell subset sorted from them (not recorded which). CDR3 sequence: CSAIPSLAGVRETQYF. CDR3 nucleotide sequence: TGCAGTGCTATTCCCTCACTAGCGGGAGTTAGAGAGACCCAGTACTTC.